This T cell receptor beta chain was observed in a study of T cells in tuberculosis. Sequenced by immunoSEQ multiplex PCR; TCRdb stores in-frame clones only, minus some. The repertoire holds under 40,000 clones, with around 86% as singletons. Time point denoted: new active TB diagnosis, blood taken before or within 7 days of starting treatment. The V gene's germline CDR1 is LNHDA and CDR2 SQIVND (reference sequence). The CDR3 spans 14 residues. Trimming cost V 6 bases and J 4 bases; bases outside gene matches: 5. The TCR sequence derives from an adult with tuberculosis. The chain recombines TRBV19 with TRBJ2-2; 7 bases are shared with TRBD1. Sequenced material: PBMCs, taken at tuberculosis diagnosis. The CDR3 is CASSTTGLTGELFF. The CDR3 nucleotides are TGTGCCAGTAGCACGACAGGGCTCACCGGGGAGCTGTTTTTT.